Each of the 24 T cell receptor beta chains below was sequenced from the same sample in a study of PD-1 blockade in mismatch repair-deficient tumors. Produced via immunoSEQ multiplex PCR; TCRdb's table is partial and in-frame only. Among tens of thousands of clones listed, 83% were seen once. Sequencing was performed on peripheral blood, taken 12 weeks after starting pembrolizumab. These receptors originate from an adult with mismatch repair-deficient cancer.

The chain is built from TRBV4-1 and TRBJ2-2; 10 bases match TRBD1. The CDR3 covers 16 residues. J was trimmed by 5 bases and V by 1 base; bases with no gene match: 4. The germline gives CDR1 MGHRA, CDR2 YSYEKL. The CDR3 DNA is TGCGCCAGCAGCCAAGTTGACAGGGGGCTTACCGGGGAGCTGTTTTTT. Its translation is CASSQVDRGLTGELFF.

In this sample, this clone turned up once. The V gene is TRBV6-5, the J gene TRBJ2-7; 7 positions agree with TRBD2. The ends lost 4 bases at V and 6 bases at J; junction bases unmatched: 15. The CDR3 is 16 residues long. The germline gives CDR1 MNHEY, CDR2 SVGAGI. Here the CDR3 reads CASSWGLPGRHGEQYF. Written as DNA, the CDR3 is TGTGCCAGCAGTTGGGGACTACCGGGACGGCACGGCGAGCAGTACTTC.

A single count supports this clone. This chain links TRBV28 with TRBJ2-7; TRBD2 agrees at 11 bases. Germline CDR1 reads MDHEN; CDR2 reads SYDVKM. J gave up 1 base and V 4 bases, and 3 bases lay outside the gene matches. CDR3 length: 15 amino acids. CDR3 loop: CASSSGLAVSYEQYF. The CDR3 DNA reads TGTGCCAGCAGTTCGGGACTAGCGGTTTCCTACGAGCAGTACTTC.

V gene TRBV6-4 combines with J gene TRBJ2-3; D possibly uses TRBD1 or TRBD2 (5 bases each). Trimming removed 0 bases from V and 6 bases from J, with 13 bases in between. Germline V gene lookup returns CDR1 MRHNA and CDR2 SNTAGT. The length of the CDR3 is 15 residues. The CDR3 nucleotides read TGTGCCAGCAGTGACTCTGCGCTAGAGGGGGATACGCAGTATTTT. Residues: CASSDSALEGDTQYF.

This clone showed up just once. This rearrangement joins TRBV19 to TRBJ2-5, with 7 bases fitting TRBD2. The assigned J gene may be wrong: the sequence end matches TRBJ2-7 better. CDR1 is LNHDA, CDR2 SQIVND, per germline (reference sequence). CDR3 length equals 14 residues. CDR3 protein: CASSSGTTQHEQYF. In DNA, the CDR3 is TGTGCCAGTAGCTCCGGGACTACCCAGCACGAGCAGTACTTC.

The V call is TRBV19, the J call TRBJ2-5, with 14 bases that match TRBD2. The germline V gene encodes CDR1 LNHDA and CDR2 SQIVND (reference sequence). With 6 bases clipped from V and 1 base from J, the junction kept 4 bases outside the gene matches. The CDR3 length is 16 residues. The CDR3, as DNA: TGTGCCAGTAGCGCGGGACTAGCGGGGGCCCAAGAGACCCAGTACTTC. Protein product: CASSAGLAGAQETQYF. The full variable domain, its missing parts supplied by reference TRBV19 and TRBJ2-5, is DGGITQSPKYLFRKEGQNVTLSCEQNLNHDAMYWYRQDPGQGLRLIYYSQIVNDFQKGDIAEGYSVSREKKESFPLTVTSAQKNPTAFYLCASSAGLAGAQETQYFGPGTRLLVL.

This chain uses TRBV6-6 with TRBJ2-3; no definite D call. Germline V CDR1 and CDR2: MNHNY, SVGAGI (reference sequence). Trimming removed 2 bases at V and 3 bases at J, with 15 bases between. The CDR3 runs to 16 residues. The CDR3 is CASSYRSPAFTDTQYF. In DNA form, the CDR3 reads TGTGCCAGCAGTTACCGCTCTCCAGCGTTTACAGATACGCAGTATTTT.

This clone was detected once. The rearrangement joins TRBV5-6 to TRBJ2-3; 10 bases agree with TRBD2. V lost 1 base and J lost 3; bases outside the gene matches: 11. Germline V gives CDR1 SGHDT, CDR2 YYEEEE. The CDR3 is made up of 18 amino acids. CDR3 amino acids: CASSLLGTGTSDTDTQYF. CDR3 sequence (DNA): TGTGCCAGCAGCTTGTTGGGGACCGGGACTAGCGATACAGATACGCAGTATTTT. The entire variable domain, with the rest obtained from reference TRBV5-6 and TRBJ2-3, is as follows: DAGVTQSPTHLIKTRGQQVTLRCSPKSGHDTVSWYQQALGQGPQFIFQYYEEEERQRGNFPDRFSGHQFPNYSSELNVNALLLGDSALYLCASSLLGTGTSDTDTQYFGPGTRLTVL.

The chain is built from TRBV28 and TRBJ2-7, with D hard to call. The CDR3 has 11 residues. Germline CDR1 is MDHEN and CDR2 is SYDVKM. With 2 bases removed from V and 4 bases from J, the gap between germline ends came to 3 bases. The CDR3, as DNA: TGTGCCAGCAGTTTAGGTTACGAGCAGTACTTC. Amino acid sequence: CASSLGYEQYF.

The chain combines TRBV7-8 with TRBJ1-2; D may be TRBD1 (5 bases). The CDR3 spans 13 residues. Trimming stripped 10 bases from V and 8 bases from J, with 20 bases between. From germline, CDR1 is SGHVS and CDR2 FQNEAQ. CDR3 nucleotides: TGTGCCACTAGGGCCCAATCCGGGGGGGGCTACACCTTC. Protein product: CATRAQSGGGYTF.

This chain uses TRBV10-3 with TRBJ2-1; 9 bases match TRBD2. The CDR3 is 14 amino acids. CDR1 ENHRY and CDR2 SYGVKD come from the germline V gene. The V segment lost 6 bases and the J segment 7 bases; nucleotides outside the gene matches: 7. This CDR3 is CAISLAGKGNEQFF. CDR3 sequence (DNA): TGTGCCATCAGCCTAGCGGGAAAGGGGAATGAGCAGTTCTTC.

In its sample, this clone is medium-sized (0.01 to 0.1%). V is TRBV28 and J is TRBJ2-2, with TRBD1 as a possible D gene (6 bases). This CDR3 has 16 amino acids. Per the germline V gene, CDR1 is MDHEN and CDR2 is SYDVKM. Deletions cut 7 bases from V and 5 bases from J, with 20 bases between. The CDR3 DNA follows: TGTGCCAGCACCGAACTCTCGGACAGATCGACCGGGGAGCTGTTTTTT. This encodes CASTELSDRSTGELFF.

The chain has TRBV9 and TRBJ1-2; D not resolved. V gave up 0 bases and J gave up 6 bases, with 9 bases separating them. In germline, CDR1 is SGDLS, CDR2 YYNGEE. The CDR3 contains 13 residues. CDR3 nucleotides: TGTGCCAGCAGCGTAGAATCCGGAGATGGCTACACCTTC. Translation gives CASSVESGDGYTF.

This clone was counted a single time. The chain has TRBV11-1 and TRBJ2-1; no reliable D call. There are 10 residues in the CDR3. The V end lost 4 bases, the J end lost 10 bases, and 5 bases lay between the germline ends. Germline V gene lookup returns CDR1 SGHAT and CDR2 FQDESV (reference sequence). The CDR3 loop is CASSSNEQFF. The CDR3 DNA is TGTGCCAGCAGCTCAAACGAGCAGTTCTTC.

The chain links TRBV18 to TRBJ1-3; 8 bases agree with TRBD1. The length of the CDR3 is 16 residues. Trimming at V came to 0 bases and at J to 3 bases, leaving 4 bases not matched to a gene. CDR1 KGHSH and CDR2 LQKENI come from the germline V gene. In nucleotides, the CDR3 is TGTGCCAGCTCACCACCGGGCAGGGGGCTTGGAAACACCATATATTTT. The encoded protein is CASSPPGRGLGNTIYF.

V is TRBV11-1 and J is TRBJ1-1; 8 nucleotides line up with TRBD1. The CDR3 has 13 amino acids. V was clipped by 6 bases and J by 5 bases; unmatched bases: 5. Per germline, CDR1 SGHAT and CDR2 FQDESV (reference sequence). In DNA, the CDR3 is TGTGCCAGCAGGCTACAGGGGGGGACTGAAGCTTTCTTT. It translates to CASRLQGGTEAFF.

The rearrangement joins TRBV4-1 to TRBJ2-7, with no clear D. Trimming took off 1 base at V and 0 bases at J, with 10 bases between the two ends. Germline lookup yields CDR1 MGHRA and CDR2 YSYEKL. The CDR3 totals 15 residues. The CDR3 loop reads CASSQVVQISYEQYF. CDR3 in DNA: TGCGCCAGCAGCCAAGTCGTCCAGATCTCCTACGAGCAGTACTTC.

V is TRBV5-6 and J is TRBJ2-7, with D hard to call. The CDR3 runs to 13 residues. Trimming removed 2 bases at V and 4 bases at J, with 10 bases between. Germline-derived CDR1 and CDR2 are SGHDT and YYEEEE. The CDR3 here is CASSFVASYEQYF. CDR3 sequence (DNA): TGTGCCAGCAGCTTCGTAGCCAGTTACGAGCAGTACTTC. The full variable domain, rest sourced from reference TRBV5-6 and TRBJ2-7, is DAGVTQSPTHLIKTRGQQVTLRCSPKSGHDTVSWYQQALGQGPQFIFQYYEEEERQRGNFPDRFSGHQFPNYSSELNVNALLLGDSALYLCASSFVASYEQYFGPGTRLTVT.

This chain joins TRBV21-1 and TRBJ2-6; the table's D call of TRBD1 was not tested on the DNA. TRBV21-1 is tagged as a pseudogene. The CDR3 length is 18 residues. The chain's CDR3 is CASSNQDPGTTGANVLTF. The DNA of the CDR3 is TGTGCCAGCAGCAATCAAGACCCCGGGACAACTGGGGCCAACGTCCTGACTTTC.

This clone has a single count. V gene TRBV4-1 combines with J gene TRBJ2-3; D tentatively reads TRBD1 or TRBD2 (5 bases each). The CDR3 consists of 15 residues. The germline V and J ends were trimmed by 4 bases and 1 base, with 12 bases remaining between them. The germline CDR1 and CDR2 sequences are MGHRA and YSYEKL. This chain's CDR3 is CASSPLPGRTDTQYF. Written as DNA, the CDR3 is TGCGCCAGCAGCCCTCTTCCGGGACGCACAGATACGCAGTATTTT.

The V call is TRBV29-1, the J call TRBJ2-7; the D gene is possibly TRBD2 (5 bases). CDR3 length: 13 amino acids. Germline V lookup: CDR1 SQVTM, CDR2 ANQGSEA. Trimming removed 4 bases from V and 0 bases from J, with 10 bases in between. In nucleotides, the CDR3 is TGCAGCGTTGGGGAGCAGAGCTCCTACGAGCAGTACTTC. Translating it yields CSVGEQSSYEQYF.

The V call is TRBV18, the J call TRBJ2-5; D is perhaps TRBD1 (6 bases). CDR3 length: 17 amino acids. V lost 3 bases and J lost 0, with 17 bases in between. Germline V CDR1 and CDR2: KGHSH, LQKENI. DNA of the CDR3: TGTGCCAGCTCACCCCGACAGGCGAATATGTACCAAGAGACCCAGTACTTC. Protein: CASSPRQANMYQETQYF.

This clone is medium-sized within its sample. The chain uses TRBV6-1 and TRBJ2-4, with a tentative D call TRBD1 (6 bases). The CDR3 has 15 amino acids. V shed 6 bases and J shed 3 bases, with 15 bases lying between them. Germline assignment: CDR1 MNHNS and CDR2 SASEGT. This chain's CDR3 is CASSVGGRGKNIQYF. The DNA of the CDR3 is TGTGCCAGCAGCGTAGGGGGAAGAGGCAAAAACATTCAGTACTTC.

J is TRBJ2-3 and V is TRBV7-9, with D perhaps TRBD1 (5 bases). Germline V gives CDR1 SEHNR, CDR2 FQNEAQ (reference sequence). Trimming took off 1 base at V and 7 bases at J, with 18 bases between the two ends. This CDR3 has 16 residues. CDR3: CASSLGGAQDRYTQYF. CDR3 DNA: TGTGCCAGCAGCTTAGGGGGTGCACAGGACCGTTATACGCAGTATTTT. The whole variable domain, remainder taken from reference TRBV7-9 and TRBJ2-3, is DTGVSQNPRHKITKRGQNVTFRCDPISEHNRLYWYRQTLGQGPEFLTYFQNEAQLEKSRLLSDRFSAERPKGSFSTLEIQRTEQGDSAMYLCASSLGGAQDRYTQYFGPGTRLTVL.